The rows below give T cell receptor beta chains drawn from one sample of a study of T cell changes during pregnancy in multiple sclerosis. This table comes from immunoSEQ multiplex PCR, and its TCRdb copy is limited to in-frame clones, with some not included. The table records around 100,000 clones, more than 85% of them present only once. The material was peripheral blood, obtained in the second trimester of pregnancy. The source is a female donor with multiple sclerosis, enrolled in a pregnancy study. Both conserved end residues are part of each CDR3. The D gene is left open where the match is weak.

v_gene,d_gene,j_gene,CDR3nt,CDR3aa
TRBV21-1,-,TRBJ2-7,TGTGCCAGCAGCACCTTAACCGGGACTAGCGGGTTTGAATCCTACGAGCAGTACTTC,CASSTLTGTSGFESYEQYF
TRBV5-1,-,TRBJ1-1,TGCGCCAGCAGCTTGCGGGGTAGGACTGAAGCTTTCTTT,CASSLRGRTEAFF
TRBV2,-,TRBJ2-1,TGTGCCAGCAGTGTGGGGGCCAACTCCTACAATGAGCAGTTCTTC,CASSVGANSYNEQFF
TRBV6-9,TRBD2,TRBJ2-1,TGTGCCAGCAGTTATTCGGGGCAATTTCAGCGGGAGTTCGGCAATGAGCAGTTCTTC,CASSYSGQFQREFGNEQFF
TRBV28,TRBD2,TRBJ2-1,TGTGCCAGCAATGTAGGGACTAGCGGACTTTACAATGAGCAGTTCTTC,CASNVGTSGLYNEQFF
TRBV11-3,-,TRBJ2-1,TGTGCCAGCAGCTTAGATTCTATGGGGGCAGGATCCAATGAGCAGTTCTTC,CASSLDSMGAGSNEQFF
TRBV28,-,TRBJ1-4,TGTGCCAGCAGTTTAACAGGGCAGGGAGGGTATGAAAAACTGTTTTTT,CASSLTGQGGYEKLFF
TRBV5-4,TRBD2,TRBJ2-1,TGTGCCAGCAGCTCGAGACTAGCGGGGTTCTCCTACAATGAGCAGTTCTTC,CASSSRLAGFSYNEQFF
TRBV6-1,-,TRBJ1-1,TGTGCCAGCAGTAGTTCAGGAAACACTGAAGCTTTCTTT,CASSSSGNTEAFF
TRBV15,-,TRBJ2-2,TGTGCCACCAGCAGCTCAGTTTACACCGGGGAGCTGTTTTTT,CATSSSVYTGELFF
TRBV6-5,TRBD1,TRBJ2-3,TGTGCCAGCAGATCCGGGACAGGGGAAACAGATACGCAGTATTTT,CASRSGTGETDTQYF
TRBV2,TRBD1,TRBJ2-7,TGTGCCAGCAGTGGGCTTCCCCCTACAGGGGGTTCCTACGAGCAGTACTTC,CASSGLPPTGGSYEQYF
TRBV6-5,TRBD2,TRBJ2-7,TGTGCCAGCAGTGGCGGGGGCTCCTACGAGCAGTACTTC,CASSGGGSYEQYF
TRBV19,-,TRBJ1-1,TGTGCCAGTGGAGGGGTAGGGGCGTACACTGAAGCTTTCTTT,CASGGVGAYTEAFF
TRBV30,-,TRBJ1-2,TGTGCCTGGAGTGTATCGGGGTTCGGCTATGGCTACACCTTC,CAWSVSGFGYGYTF
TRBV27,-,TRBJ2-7,TGTGCCAGCAGTTTTTCCCCCTCAAGCCCCTACGAGCAGTACTTC,CASSFSPSSPYEQYF
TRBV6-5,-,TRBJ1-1,TGTGCCAGCAGTTCCCCGGGGATCCGGGCTTTCTTT,CASSSPGIRAFF
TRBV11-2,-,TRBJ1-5,TGTGCCAGCAGCTTAGAGCCAGGGGTGGGGGTAAATCAGCCCCAGCATTTT,CASSLEPGVGVNQPQHF
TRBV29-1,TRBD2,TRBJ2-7,TGCAGCGTTGAATATGTCGGCGGGAGGACCCCACAGCAGTACTTC,CSVEYVGGRTPQQYF
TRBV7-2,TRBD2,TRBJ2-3,TGTGCCAGCAGCTTAGGACTAGCGGGGCGCACAGATACGCAGTATTTT,CASSLGLAGRTDTQYF
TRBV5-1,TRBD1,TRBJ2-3,TGCGCCAGCAGCTCACCCCGGGGACAGGGGGCTGTCACAGATACGCAGTATTTT,CASSSPRGQGAVTDTQYF
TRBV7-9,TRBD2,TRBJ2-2,TGTGCCAGCAGCCCCGGAAATACGCTAGCGGGAGTAAGGACCGGGGAGCTGTTTTTT,CASSPGNTLAGVRTGELFF
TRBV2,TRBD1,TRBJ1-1,TGTGCCAGCAGAGCCACGACAGGGGGGGGGACTGAAGCTTTCTTT,CASRATTGGGTEAFF
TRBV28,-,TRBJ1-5,TGTGCCAGCAGCTTCAGGGTCGACCCCGAACCCCAGCATTTT,CASSFRVDPEPQHF
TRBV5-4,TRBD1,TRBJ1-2,TGTGCCAGCAGCCGCCGGGACAGTGGGTTGAACTATGGCTACACCTTC,CASSRRDSGLNYGYTF
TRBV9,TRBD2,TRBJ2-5,TGTGCCAGCAGCGAACAGCGGGAGTCCCAAGAGACCCAGTACTTC,CASSEQRESQETQYF
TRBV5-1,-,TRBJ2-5,TGCGCCAGCAGCTTCCAGGGTTTGAACCAAGAGACCCAGTACTTC,CASSFQGLNQETQYF